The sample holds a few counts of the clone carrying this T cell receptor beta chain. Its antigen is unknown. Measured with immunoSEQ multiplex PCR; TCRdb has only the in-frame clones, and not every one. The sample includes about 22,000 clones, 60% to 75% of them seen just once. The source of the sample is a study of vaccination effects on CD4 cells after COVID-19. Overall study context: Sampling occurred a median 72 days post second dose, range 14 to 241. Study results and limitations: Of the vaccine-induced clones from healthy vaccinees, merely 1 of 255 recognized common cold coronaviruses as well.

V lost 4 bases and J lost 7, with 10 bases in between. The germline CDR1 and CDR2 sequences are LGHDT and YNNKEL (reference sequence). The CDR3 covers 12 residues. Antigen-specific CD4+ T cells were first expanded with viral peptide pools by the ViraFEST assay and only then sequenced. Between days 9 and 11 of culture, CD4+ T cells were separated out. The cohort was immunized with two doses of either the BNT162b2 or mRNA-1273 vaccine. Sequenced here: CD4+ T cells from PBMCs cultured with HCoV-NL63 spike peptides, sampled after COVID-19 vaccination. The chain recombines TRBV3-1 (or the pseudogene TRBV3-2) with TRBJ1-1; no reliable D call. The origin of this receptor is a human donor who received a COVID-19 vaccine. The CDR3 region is CASSPSGVEAFF. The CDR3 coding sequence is TGTGCCAGCAGCCCCTCCGGGGTTGAAGCTTTCTTT.